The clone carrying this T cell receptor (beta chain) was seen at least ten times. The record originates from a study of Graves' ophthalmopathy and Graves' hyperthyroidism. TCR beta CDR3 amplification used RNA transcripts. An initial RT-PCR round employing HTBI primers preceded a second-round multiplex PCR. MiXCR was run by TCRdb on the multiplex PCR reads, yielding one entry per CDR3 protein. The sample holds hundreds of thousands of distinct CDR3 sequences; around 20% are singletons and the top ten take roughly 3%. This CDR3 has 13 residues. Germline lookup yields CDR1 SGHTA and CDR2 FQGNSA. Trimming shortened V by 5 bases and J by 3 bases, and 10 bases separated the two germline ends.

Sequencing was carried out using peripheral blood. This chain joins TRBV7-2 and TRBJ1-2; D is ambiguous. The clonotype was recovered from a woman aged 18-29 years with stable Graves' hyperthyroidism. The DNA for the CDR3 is TGTGCCAGCAGCCCTGTGGCGGACTATGGCTACACCTTC. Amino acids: CASSPVADYGYTF.